These 22 T cell receptor beta chains were all obtained from the same sample, sequenced in a study of cytomegalovirus exposure and HLA in healthy donors. The PCR employed 60 Vbeta primers together with 13 Jbeta primers. The protocol was immunoSEQ multiplex PCR, while the TCRdb copy is restricted to in-frame clones and leaves out a portion. Among roughly 200,000 clones listed, roughly 90% were seen once. Sequenced: PBMCs. These TCRs come from a boy aged 2 to 10 in good health and CMV-seronegative.

This clone has only one observation. This chain links TRBV15 with TRBJ2-7; 11 bases match TRBD1. V dropped 1 base and J dropped 4; count of bases not matched to a gene: 0. CDR3 length equals 14 residues. CDR1 and CDR2 (germline): LNHNV, YYDKDF (reference sequence). The CDR3 DNA reads TGTGCCACCAGCAGAGGGGACAGGGGGTACGAGCAGTACTTC. It yields the protein CATSRGDRGYEQYF.

The chain employs TRBV4-1 and TRBJ1-2; a weak D match, TRBD1 (5 bases). CDR3 length: 13 amino acids. Trimming removed 0 bases at V and 5 bases at J, with 7 bases between. Germline V gives CDR1 MGHRA, CDR2 YSYEKL. The CDR3 region is CASSQERGYGYTF. The DNA of the CDR3 is TGCGCCAGCAGCCAAGAAAGGGGATATGGCTACACCTTC.

The chain links TRBV7-9 to TRBJ2-7; 8 bases are a match to TRBD1. The V and J ends lost 3 bases and 1 base, in that order; junction bases with no gene match: 5. The CDR3 spans 15 residues. Germline CDR1 and CDR2: SEHNR and FQNEAQ (reference sequence). The CDR3 DNA reads TGTGCCAGCAGCTTTTACAGGGGGATATCCTACGAGCAGTACTTC. Amino acids: CASSFYRGISYEQYF.

This chain links TRBV7-6 with TRBJ2-3, with 12 bases fitting TRBD2. The CDR3 consists of 15 residues. Germline-derived CDR1 and CDR2 are SGHVS and FNYEAQ. V gave up 5 bases and J gave up 3 bases; unmatched junction bases: 3. The CDR3 is CASSRTSGMTDTQYF. The DNA for the CDR3 is TGTGCCAGCAGCCGGACTAGCGGGATGACAGATACGCAGTATTTT. The complete variable domain, with remaining parts taken from reference TRBV7-6 and TRBJ2-3, reads GAGVSQSPRYKVTKRGQDVALRCDPISGHVSLYWYRQALGQGPEFLTYFNYEAQQDKSGLPNDRFSAERPEGSISTLTIQRTEQRDSAMYRCASSRTSGMTDTQYFGPGTRLTVL.

The chain joins TRBV15 to TRBJ1-2; TRBD1 matches 7 bases. CDR1 LNHNV and CDR2 YYDKDF come from the germline V gene (reference sequence). The CDR3 runs 13 residues. With 7 bases clipped from V and 4 bases from J, the junction kept 6 bases outside the gene matches. The CDR3 sequence is CATTPGQIYGYTF. The CDR3 DNA sequence: TGTGCCACCACCCCGGGACAGATCTATGGCTACACCTTC.

V usage is TRBV27 and J usage is TRBJ1-2; TRBD1 agrees at 8 bases. The J segment lost 6 bases and the V segment lost 5 bases, leaving 8 bases of the junction unmatched. The CDR3 runs to 14 residues. The germline gives CDR1 MNHEY, CDR2 SMNVEV (reference sequence). CDR3: CASSPLGRGHGYTF. The DNA of the CDR3 is TGTGCCAGCAGTCCTCTGGGCAGGGGGCATGGCTACACCTTC.

The chain employs TRBV9 and TRBJ2-1; 9 nucleotides align to TRBD2. The CDR3 contains 15 residues. V dropped 4 bases and J dropped 3; count of bases not matched to a gene: 5. Germline assignment: CDR1 SGDLS and CDR2 YYNGEE. The CDR3 DNA follows: TGTGCCAGCAGCTTCGGACTAGCGATCTACAATGAGCAGTTCTTC. This sequence encodes CASSFGLAIYNEQFF.

The rearrangement links TRBV6-5 to TRBJ2-2; 10 bases match TRBD1. Trimming removed 3 bases from V and 5 bases from J; junction bases left unmatched: 3. In germline, CDR1 is MNHEY, CDR2 SVGAGI. This CDR3 is 15 amino acids long. CDR3 sequence (DNA): TGTGCCAGCAGTTATTGGACAGGGGGGACCGGGGAGCTGTTTTTT. Its protein product is CASSYWTGGTGELFF.

The chain uses TRBV7-2 and TRBJ1-3, with D maybe TRBD1 (6 bases). Trimming took off 1 base at V and 6 bases at J, with 7 bases between the two ends. Germline CDR1 and CDR2: SGHTA and FQGNSA. The CDR3 totals 13 residues. CDR3 nucleotide sequence: TGTGCCAGCAGCTTAGACAGGGCAAACACCATATATTTT. Protein sequence: CASSLDRANTIYF.

The V and J genes are TRBV25-1 and TRBJ1-2, with TRBD1 as a possible D gene (6 bases). V was clipped by 5 bases and J by 2 bases, with 18 bases between them. CDR3 size: 16 residues. Germline V gives CDR1 MGHDK, CDR2 SYGVNS. CDR3 region: CASSQGGRGRNYGYTF. In nucleotides, the CDR3 is TGTGCCAGCAGTCAAGGGGGGAGGGGTAGAAACTATGGCTACACCTTC.

This clone was detected a few times. The chain recombines TRBV6-1 with TRBJ1-2; perhaps TRBD1 as D (6 bases). This CDR3 is 13 amino acids long. Germline loops: CDR1 MNHNS, CDR2 SASEGT. Trimming left V 3 bases short and J 8 bases short, with 13 bases between. The CDR3: CASSEWGLGGYTF. CDR3 nucleotide sequence: TGTGCCAGCAGTGAGTGGGGGCTTGGGGGCTACACCTTC.

CDR3 protein: CSVAERGIQETQYF. In nucleotides, the CDR3 is TGCAGCGTTGCGGAGCGGGGGATCCAAGAGACCCAGTACTTC. The chain combines TRBV29-1 with TRBJ2-5; 8 bases map to TRBD2. Germline-derived CDR1 and CDR2 are SQVTM and ANQGSEA. The CDR3 has 14 amino acids. Losses at the gene ends were 4 bases for V and 1 base for J; bases not matched to a gene: 5.

This clone was detected once. The CDR3 is CASSSEGATLEYGYTF. In nucleotides, the CDR3 is TGCGCCAGCAGCAGTGAAGGGGCGACATTAGAATATGGCTACACCTTC. J is TRBJ1-2 and V is TRBV5-1; perhaps TRBD1 as D (5 bases). CDR3 length: 16 residues. CDR1 SGHRS and CDR2 YFSETQ come from the germline V gene. V gave up 4 bases and J gave up 5 bases, with 21 bases separating them.

V gene TRBV5-6 combines with J gene TRBJ1-6, with 7 nucleotides matching TRBD1. Germline V lookup: CDR1 SGHDT, CDR2 YYEEEE. This CDR3 has 16 residues. V shed 4 bases and J 7 bases; nucleotides not matched to a gene: 11. Here the CDR3 reads CASSKETDRANSPLHF. CDR3 DNA: TGTGCCAGCAGCAAAGAGACCGACAGGGCAAATTCACCCCTCCACTTT.

The chain has TRBV9 and TRBJ2-6; a weak D match, TRBD1 (6 bases). The CDR3 extends over 18 amino acids. The germline gives CDR1 SGDLS, CDR2 YYNGEE. V was shortened by 0 bases and J by 0 bases, with 13 bases between the two germline ends. This CDR3 is CASSVDLGQNSGANVLTF. CDR3 DNA sequence: TGTGCCAGCAGCGTAGATCTGGGACAAAACTCTGGGGCCAACGTCCTGACTTTC.

J is TRBJ2-1 and V is TRBV9; 8 bases match TRBD2. J lost 5 bases, V lost 0 bases, and 4 bases had no gene match. CDR3 length: 15 residues. Germline assignment: CDR1 SGDLS and CDR2 YYNGEE. The CDR3 reads CASSVASGGHNEQFF. CDR3 DNA sequence: TGTGCCAGCAGCGTAGCCAGCGGGGGCCACAATGAGCAGTTCTTC.

This clone has only a few counts. The chain employs TRBV9 and TRBJ2-5, with D possibly TRBD1 on 6 matching bases. This CDR3 is built from 15 residues. Deletions cut 4 bases from V and 5 bases from J, with 18 bases between. In germline, CDR1 is SGDLS, CDR2 YYNGEE. CDR3 in DNA: TGTGCCAGCAGCCTGACAGGACGGGGAGTCGAGACCCAGTACTTC. Encoded protein: CASSLTGRGVETQYF.

In this sample, this clone turned up a few times. V gene TRBV6-1 combines with J gene TRBJ2-1; 7 positions match TRBD2. Germline V gene lookup returns CDR1 MNHNS and CDR2 SASEGT. The CDR3 totals 13 residues. The V and J ends lost 6 bases and 9 bases, in that order; junction bases with no gene match: 8. Here the CDR3 reads CASRKLIAGEQFF. The CDR3 DNA follows: TGTGCCAGCAGAAAGTTAATAGCGGGTGAGCAGTTCTTC.

The chain couples TRBV5-1 to TRBJ2-3; 9 bases are a match to TRBD2. This CDR3 is built from 17 residues. J gave up 1 base and V 4 bases, and 10 bases lay outside the gene matches. The V gene's germline CDR1 is SGHRS and CDR2 YFSETQ. The CDR3 region has the DNA TGCGCCAGCAGCAGGTTTAGCGGGAGTTTAGGCACAGATACGCAGTATTTT. This codes for CASSRFSGSLGTDTQYF.

The chain links TRBV2 to TRBJ1-4; TRBD1 is a possible D gene (5 bases). V was pared by 2 bases and J by 7 bases, with 14 bases between. The germline V gene encodes CDR1 SNHLY and CDR2 FYNNEI. The CDR3 contains 15 residues. The CDR3 loop reads CASSEMGTGGEKLFF. CDR3 coding DNA: TGTGCCAGCAGTGAAATGGGGACTGGGGGTGAAAAACTGTTTTTT.

The chain links TRBV5-1 to TRBJ1-2; D is possibly TRBD1 (5 bases). Germline values: CDR1 SGHRS, CDR2 YFSETQ. Trimming cost V 4 bases and J 7 bases, with 17 bases left between them. This CDR3 is 14 amino acids long. In DNA, the CDR3 is TGCGCCAGCAGCCCCGGGGGGTCTGATGGTGGCTACACCTTC. Translating gives CASSPGGSDGGYTF.

The chain joins TRBV18 to TRBJ1-1; TRBD1 might be the D (5 bases). This CDR3 is 16 amino acids long. Per germline, CDR1 KGHSH and CDR2 LQKENI. Between the trimmed V and J ends, which lost 3 bases and 3 bases, there was a span of 17 bases. The CDR3 protein is CASSPLIQTVDTEAFF. CDR3 DNA: TGTGCCAGCTCACCGCTCATTCAGACAGTTGACACTGAAGCTTTCTTT.